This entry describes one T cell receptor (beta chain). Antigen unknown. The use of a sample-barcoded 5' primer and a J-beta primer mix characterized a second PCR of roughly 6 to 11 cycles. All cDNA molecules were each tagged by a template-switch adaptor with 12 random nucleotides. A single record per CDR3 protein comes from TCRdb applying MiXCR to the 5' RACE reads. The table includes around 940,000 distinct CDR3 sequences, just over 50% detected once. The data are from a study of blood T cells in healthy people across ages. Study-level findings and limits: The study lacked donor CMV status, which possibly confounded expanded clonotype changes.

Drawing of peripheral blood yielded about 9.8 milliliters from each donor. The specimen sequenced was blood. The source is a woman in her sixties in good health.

DNA for the CDR3: TGTGCCAGCCGATCCTCGGGGGGCCATGAAAAACTGTTTTTT. This translates into CASRSSGGHEKLFF. This chain joins TRBV12-3 or TRBV12-4 and TRBJ1-4, with D perhaps TRBD1 (6 bases). CDR3 size: 14 residues. V was cut by 8 bases and J by 6 bases, with 16 bases left in between.